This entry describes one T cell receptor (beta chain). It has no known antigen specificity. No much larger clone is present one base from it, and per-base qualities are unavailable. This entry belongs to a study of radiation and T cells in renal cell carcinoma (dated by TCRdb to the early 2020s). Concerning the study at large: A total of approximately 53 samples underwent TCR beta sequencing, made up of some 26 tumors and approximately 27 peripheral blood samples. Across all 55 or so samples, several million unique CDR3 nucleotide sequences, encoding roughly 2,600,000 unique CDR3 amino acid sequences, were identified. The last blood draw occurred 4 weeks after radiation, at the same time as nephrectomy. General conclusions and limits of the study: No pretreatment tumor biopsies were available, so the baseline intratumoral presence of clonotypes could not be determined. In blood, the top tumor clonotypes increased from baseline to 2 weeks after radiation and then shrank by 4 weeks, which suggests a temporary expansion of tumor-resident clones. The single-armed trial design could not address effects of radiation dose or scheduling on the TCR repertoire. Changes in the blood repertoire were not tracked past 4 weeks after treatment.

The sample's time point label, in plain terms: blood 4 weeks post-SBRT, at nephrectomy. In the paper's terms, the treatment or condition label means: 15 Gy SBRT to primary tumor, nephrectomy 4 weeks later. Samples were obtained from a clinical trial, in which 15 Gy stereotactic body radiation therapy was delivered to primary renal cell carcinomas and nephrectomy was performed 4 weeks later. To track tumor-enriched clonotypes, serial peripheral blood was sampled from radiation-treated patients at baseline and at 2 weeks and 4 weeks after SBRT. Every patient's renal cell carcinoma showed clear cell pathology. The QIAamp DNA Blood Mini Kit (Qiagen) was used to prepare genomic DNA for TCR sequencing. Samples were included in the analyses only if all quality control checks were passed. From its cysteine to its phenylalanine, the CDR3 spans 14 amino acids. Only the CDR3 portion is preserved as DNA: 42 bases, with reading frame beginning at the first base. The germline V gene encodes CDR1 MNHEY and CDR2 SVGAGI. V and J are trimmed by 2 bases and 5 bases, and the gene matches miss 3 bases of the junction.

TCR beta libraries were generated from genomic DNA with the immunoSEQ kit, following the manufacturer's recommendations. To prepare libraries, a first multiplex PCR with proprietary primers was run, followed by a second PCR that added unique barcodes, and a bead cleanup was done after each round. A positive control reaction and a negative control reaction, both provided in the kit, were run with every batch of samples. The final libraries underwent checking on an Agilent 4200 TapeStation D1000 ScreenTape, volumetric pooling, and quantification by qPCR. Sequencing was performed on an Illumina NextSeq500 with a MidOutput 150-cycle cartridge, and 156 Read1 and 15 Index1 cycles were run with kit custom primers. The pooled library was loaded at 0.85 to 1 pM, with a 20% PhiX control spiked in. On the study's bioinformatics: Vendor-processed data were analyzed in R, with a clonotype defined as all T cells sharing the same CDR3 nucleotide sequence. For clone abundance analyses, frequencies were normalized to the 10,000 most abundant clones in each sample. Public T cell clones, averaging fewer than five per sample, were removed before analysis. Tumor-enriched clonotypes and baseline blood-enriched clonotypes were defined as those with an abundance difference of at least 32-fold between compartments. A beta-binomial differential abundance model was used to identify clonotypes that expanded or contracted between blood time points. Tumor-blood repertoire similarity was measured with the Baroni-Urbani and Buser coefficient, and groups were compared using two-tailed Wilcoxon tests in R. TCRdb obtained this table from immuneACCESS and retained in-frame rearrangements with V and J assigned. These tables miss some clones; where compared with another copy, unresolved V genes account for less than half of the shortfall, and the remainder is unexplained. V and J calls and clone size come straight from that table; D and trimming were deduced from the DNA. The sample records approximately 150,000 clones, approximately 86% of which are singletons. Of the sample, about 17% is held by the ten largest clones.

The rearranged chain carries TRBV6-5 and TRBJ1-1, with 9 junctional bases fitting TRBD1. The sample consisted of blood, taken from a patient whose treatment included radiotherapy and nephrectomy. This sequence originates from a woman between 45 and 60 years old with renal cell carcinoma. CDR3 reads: CASSYNRGRTEAFF. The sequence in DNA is TGTGCCAGCAGTTACAACAGGGGGCGGACTGAAGCTTTCTTT.